Listed below are T cell receptor beta chains from one sample, sequenced in a study of T-cell memory formation after mild COVID-19. From the 5' RACE reads, TCRdb called clonotypes with MiXCR, one entry per CDR3 protein. The data hold about 350,000 distinct CDR3 sequences, with around 15% observed a single time. Input material: PBMCs or a T cell subset sorted from them (not recorded which). The receptors were sampled from a man aged 18-30 years who had mild COVID-19 (a few samples of this study predate the infection). Cell type and time point are not known. Both conserved end residues are part of each CDR3. Each record gives: D gene, V gene, J gene, clone size, CDR3 protein, CDR3 DNA. A D gene is named only where the DNA matches it firmly. Size is stated for part of the rows, as once, few or many counts, or as a class when the clone is expanded.

D: .
V: TRBV7-8
J: TRBJ2-3
size: many
CDR3: CASSGKGDSPWGRDTQYF
DNA: TGTGCCAGCAGCGGGAAGGGGGACTCCCCGTGGGGGAGAGATACGCAGTATTTT

D: .
V: TRBV7-9
J: TRBJ2-7
size: few
CDR3: CASSLTGRQYF
DNA: TGTGCCAGCAGCTTGACGGGCCGGCAGTACTTC

D: TRBD2
V: TRBV11-2
J: TRBJ2-1
size: .
CDR3: CASSLGLAGIVVEQFF
DNA: TGTGCCAGCAGCTTAGGCCTAGCGGGGATCGTCGTTGAGCAGTTCTTC

D: .
V: TRBV24-1
J: TRBJ2-1
size: .
CDR3: CATSVGGYYNEQFF
DNA: TGTGCCACCAGTGTTGGAGGGTACTACAATGAGCAGTTCTTC

D: .
V: TRBV5-8
J: TRBJ2-5
size: once
CDR3: CASSLWRMGHIQETQYF
DNA: TGTGCCAGCAGCTTGTGGCGAATGGGACACATCCAAGAGACCCAGTACTTC

D: TRBD1
V: TRBV6-5
J: TRBJ2-7
size: .
CDR3: CASSSGQAQGQYF
DNA: TGTGCCAGCAGTTCGGGACAGGCACAGGGGCAGTACTTC

D: TRBD1
V: TRBV7-2
J: TRBJ1-1
size: few
CDR3: CASSMDRGNTEAFF
DNA: TGTGCCAGCAGCATGGACAGGGGTAACACTGAAGCTTTCTTT

D: TRBD1
V: TRBV18
J: TRBJ2-1
size: few
CDR3: CASSPTLTGAYNEQFF
DNA: TGTGCCAGCTCACCAACCTTAACAGGGGCCTACAATGAGCAGTTCTTC

D: .
V: TRBV20-1
J: TRBJ1-6
size: .
CDR3: CSARDLRRGSNSPLHF
DNA: TGCAGTGCTAGAGATCTTCGCAGGGGTAGTAATTCACCCCTCCACTTT

D: .
V: TRBV20-1
J: TRBJ2-7
size: many
CDR3: CSARGAGLEQYF
DNA: TGCAGTGCTCGGGGGGCAGGGCTCGAGCAGTACTTC

D: TRBD2
V: TRBV20-1
J: TRBJ2-2
size: many
CDR3: CSARSSGDTGELFF
DNA: TGCAGTGCTAGAAGTAGCGGGGACACCGGGGAGCTGTTTTTT

D: TRBD2
V: TRBV4-3
J: TRBJ2-5
size: many
CDR3: CASSQELAGIETQYF
DNA: TGCGCCAGCAGCCAAGAACTAGCGGGAATCGAGACCCAGTACTTC

D: TRBD1
V: TRBV7-9
J: TRBJ1-2
size: .
CDR3: CASSSDREIHGYTF
DNA: TGTGCCAGCAGCTCGGACAGGGAAATTCATGGCTACACCTTC

D: .
V: TRBV24-1
J: TRBJ2-1
size: many
CDR3: CATSAWGGLSYNEQFF
DNA: TGTGCCACCAGCGCGTGGGGTGGGCTTTCCTACAATGAGCAGTTCTTC

D: .
V: TRBV6-6
J: TRBJ1-5
size: few
CDR3: CASRLVGLSNQPQHF
DNA: TGTGCCAGCAGACTAGTCGGATTGAGCAATCAGCCCCAGCATTTT

D: TRBD2
V: TRBV19
J: TRBJ2-3
size: .
CDR3: CATGRGGGPLDTQYF
DNA: TGTGCCACCGGTCGGGGCGGGGGGCCCCTAGATACGCAGTATTTT

D: .
V: TRBV25-1
J: TRBJ2-3
size: .
CDR3: CASSDIWDGMDTQYF
DNA: TGTGCCAGCAGTGATATATGGGACGGGATGGATACGCAGTATTTT

D: .
V: TRBV5-1
J: TRBJ1-1
size: .
CDR3: CASSLEDPGGAFF
DNA: TGCGCCAGCAGCTTGGAGGATCCGGGAGGGGCTTTCTTT

D: TRBD2
V: TRBV5-1
J: TRBJ2-5
size: few
CDR3: CASSLGSSGGPQETQYF
DNA: TGCGCCAGCAGCTTGGGCTCTAGCGGGGGGCCACAAGAGACCCAGTACTTC

D: TRBD1
V: TRBV11-2
J: TRBJ1-4
size: few
CDR3: CASSPLDGTGNEKLFF
DNA: TGTGCCAGCAGCCCTCTGGATGGGACAGGGAATGAAAAACTGTTTTTT

D: .
V: TRBV7-6
J: TRBJ2-4
size: many
CDR3: CASSLGTRGNIQYF
DNA: TGTGCCAGCAGCTTGGGGACGAGGGGAAACATTCAGTACTTC

D: TRBD2
V: TRBV20-1
J: TRBJ2-3
size: .
CDR3: CSARRGLAGGTDTQYF
DNA: TGCAGTGCTAGAAGAGGACTAGCGGGGGGTACAGATACGCAGTATTTT

D: .
V: TRBV19
J: TRBJ2-7
size: few
CDR3: CASSSHYRQDEQYF
DNA: TGTGCCAGTAGTTCACATTACAGGCAGGACGAGCAGTACTTC

D: .
V: TRBV10-3
J: TRBJ1-6
size: once
CDR3: CAISVRDGDNSPLHF
DNA: TGTGCCATCAGTGTGCGGGACGGTGATAATTCACCCCTCCACTTT

D: .
V: TRBV19
J: TRBJ1-2
size: few
CDR3: CASGDGASMRATF
DNA: TGTGCCAGTGGTGATGGCGCCTCTATGAGGGCCACCTTC

D: .
V: TRBV20-1
J: TRBJ2-1
size: .
CDR3: CSARDKFF
DNA: TGCAGTGCTAGAGATAAGTTCTTC

D: TRBD1
V: TRBV6-6
J: TRBJ2-4
size: .
CDR3: CASSGGQSWDKNIQYF
DNA: TGTGCCAGCAGTGGGGGACAGTCGTGGGACAAAAACATTCAGTACTTC

D: .
V: TRBV18
J: TRBJ2-5
size: many
CDR3: CASSPGAGRETQYF
DNA: TGTGCCAGCTCACCGGGGGCAGGGAGAGAGACCCAGTACTTC

D: .
V: TRBV12-3/TRBV12-4
J: TRBJ1-1
size: many
CDR3: CASTEQGLNTEAFF
DNA: TGTGCCAGCACTGAACAGGGACTGAACACTGAAGCTTTCTTT

D: TRBD1
V: TRBV12-3/TRBV12-4
J: TRBJ2-1
size: .
CDR3: CASSHDRGYNEQFF
DNA: TGTGCCAGCAGTCACGACAGGGGGTACAATGAGCAGTTCTTC

D: TRBD1
V: TRBV25-1
J: TRBJ1-1
size: once
CDR3: CASYQGGNTEAFF
DNA: TGTGCCAGCTACCAGGGGGGTAACACTGAAGCTTTCTTT

D: .
V: TRBV7-3
J: TRBJ2-5
size: .
CDR3: CASSGGDAKTQYF
DNA: TGTGCCAGCAGCGGAGGGGATGCTAAGACCCAGTACTTC

D: TRBD2
V: TRBV5-1
J: TRBJ2-1
size: few
CDR3: CASSLGTSGHNEQFF
DNA: TGCGCCAGCAGCTTAGGGACTAGCGGGCACAATGAGCAGTTCTTC

D: .
V: TRBV9
J: TRBJ1-2
size: many
CDR3: CASSVGQANGYTF
DNA: TGTGCCAGCAGCGTAGGTCAGGCCAATGGCTACACCTTC

D: TRBD2
V: TRBV2
J: TRBJ2-1
size: few
CDR3: CASDRASGGYNEQFF
DNA: TGTGCCAGCGATAGGGCTAGCGGGGGGTACAATGAGCAGTTCTTC

D: .
V: TRBV24-1
J: TRBJ1-1
size: few
CDR3: CATSALRGVETEAFF
DNA: TGTGCCACCAGTGCCCTGAGGGGGGTCGAAACTGAAGCTTTCTTT

D: .
V: TRBV4-3
J: TRBJ2-1
size: few
CDR3: CASSQGRNAYNEQFF
DNA: TGCGCCAGCAGCCAAGGCAGAAACGCATACAATGAGCAGTTCTTC

D: TRBD2
V: TRBV7-2
J: TRBJ2-5
size: .
CDR3: CASSLAREGETQYF
DNA: TGTGCCAGCAGCTTAGCGCGGGAGGGGGAGACCCAGTACTTC

D: .
V: TRBV12-3/TRBV12-4
J: TRBJ1-1
size: .
CDR3: CASSTLTKNTEAFF
DNA: TGTGCCAGCAGTACCCTAACGAAAAACACTGAAGCTTTCTTT

D: .
V: TRBV4-1
J: TRBJ2-4
size: .
CDR3: CASSQLGEDIQYF
DNA: TGCGCCAGCAGCCAACTGGGGGAGGACATTCAGTACTTC

D: .
V: TRBV18
J: TRBJ2-5
size: few
CDR3: CASSPWGSNPSQETQYF
DNA: TGTGCCAGCTCACCATGGGGCTCCAACCCCTCTCAAGAGACCCAGTACTTC

D: .
V: TRBV12-3/TRBV12-4
J: TRBJ2-7
size: .
CDR3: CASTGQGLGTEQYF
DNA: TGTGCCAGTACAGGACAGGGACTAGGTACAGAGCAGTACTTC

D: .
V: TRBV2
J: TRBJ1-2
size: .
CDR3: CASSENRLTNYGYTF
DNA: TGTGCCAGCAGTGAGAATAGACTTACTAACTATGGCTACACCTTC

D: .
V: TRBV20-1
J: TRBJ2-7
size: many
CDR3: CSATLYYEQYF
DNA: TGCAGTGCTACACTGTATTACGAGCAGTACTTC

D: .
V: TRBV6-6
J: TRBJ2-1
size: few
CDR3: CASSRDTEYNEQFF
DNA: TGTGCCAGCAGCCGGGACACTGAATACAATGAGCAGTTCTTC

D: TRBD2
V: TRBV7-2
J: TRBJ2-5
size: few
CDR3: CATRGSGGETQYF
DNA: TGTGCCACCAGGGGCAGCGGGGGAGAGACCCAGTACTTC

D: TRBD2
V: TRBV6-5
J: TRBJ2-1
size: few
CDR3: CASSSGTGGPNEQFF
DNA: TGTGCCAGCAGTTCCGGTACGGGGGGGCCTAATGAGCAGTTCTTC

D: TRBD2
V: TRBV3-1
J: TRBJ2-3
size: .
CDR3: CASSHFSGGPSTDTQYF
DNA: TGTGCCAGCAGCCATTTTAGCGGGGGCCCTAGCACAGATACGCAGTATTTT

D: .
V: TRBV4-1
J: TRBJ2-1
size: .
CDR3: CASSQDTGSSYNEQFF
DNA: TGCGCCAGCAGCCAAGATACGGGGAGCTCCTACAATGAGCAGTTCTTC